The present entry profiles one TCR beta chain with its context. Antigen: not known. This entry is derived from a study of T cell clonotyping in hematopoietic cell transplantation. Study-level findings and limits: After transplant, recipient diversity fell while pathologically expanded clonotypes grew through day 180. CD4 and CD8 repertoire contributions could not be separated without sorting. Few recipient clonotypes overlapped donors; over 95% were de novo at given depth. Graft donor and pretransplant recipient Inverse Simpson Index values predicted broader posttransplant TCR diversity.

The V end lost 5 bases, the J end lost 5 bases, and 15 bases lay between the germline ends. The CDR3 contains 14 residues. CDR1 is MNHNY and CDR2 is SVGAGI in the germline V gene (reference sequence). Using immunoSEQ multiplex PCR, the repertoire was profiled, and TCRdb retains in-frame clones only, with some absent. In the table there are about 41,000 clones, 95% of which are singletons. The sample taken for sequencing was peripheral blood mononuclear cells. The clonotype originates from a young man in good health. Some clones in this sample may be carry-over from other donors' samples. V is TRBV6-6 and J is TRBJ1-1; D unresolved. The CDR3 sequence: CASSNRPKGTEAFF. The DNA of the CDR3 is TGTGCCAGCAGTAATCGACCCAAGGGAACTGAAGCTTTCTTT.